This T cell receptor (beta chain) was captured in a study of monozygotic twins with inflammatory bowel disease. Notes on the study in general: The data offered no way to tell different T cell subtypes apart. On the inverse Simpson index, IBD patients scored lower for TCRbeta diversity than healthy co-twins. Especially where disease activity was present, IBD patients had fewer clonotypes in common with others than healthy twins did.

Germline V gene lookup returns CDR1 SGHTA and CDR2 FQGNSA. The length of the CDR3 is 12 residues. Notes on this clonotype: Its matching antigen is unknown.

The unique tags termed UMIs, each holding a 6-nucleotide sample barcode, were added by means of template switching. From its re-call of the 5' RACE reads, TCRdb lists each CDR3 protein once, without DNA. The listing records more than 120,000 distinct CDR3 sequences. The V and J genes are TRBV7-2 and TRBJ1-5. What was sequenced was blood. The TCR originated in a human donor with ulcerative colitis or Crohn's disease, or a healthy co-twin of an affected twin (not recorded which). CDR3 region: CASSLQAQPQHF.